This T cell receptor beta chain was captured in a study of blood T cells in healthy people across ages (dated by TCRdb to between 2014 and 2016). Broadly, across the study: In model experiments, template switching captured roughly one uniquely barcoded TCR beta cDNA molecule for every two T cells. The study measured age-related changes in TCR beta repertoire diversity using deep sequencing normalized with unique cDNA molecular identifiers. The donors were divided into four age groups: young (average around 16 years), middle-aged (approximately 42), aged (about 60) and long-lived (about 90). To avoid experimental bias, donors of different ages were spread randomly across the sequencing lanes. For two donors (one aged 18 to 29 and one aged 80 or older), the study analyzed two additional independent replicas of 1 million unique cDNA reads from the same blood draw. Broader findings and caveats from the paper: Compared with the aged group, the long-lived group had more naive CD4+ T cells, fewer expanded clones and increased TCR diversity, suggesting age selection. Estimates of total diversity based on one million sequenced T cells were regarded as lower bounds and as underestimates. Because donor CMV infection status was unknown, age-related changes in expanded clonotypes were potentially confounded. Observed TCR beta diversity correlated strongly with the percentage of naive T cells measured by flow cytometry. As age increased, observed TCR beta diversity per million T cells dropped in a roughly linear way, and a significant reduction was already evident by age approximately 40. Conclusive comparison of naive and antigen-experienced compartments was prevented by the profiling of bulk unsorted PBMCs.

As concerns this clonotype: Its target antigen remains unknown. No much larger clonotype is one base removed from it; base qualities were not supplied.

Libraries came from 5' RACE. Sequencing took place on an Illumina HiSeq 2500. A second roughly 6 to 11 cycle PCR used a sample-barcoded 5' primer and a J-beta primer mix. Each TCR beta cDNA molecule received a unique molecular identifier from a template-switch 5' adaptor carrying 12 random nucleotides. Each sample yielded at least 3 million CDR3-containing paired-end reads. All of the RNA was converted into first-strand cDNA using the Mint cDNA synthesis kit, with a TRBC-specific oligonucleotide serving as the primer. After uracil-DNA glycosylase treatment, a first 18-cycle PCR used universal primers M1SS and BC2_uni_R on all cDNA. The published analysis was carried out like this. Each sample was normalized by randomly selecting 1 million high-quality reads, each carrying a distinct molecular identifier. Instead of being binned into consensus sequences, reads that shared molecular identifiers were thrown out. MiTCR, with a Q25 quality threshold and the strictest error-elimination algorithm, was used for CDR3 identification, clonotype clustering and error correction. A nonparametric unseen species model with Euler transformation was used to estimate a lower bound on total TCR beta diversity. The public reads were reanalyzed by TCRdb: fastp trimming at Q25, MiXCR alignment, in-frame beta chains only. When rows share a CDR3 protein, they turn into one entry using the most common DNA and genes. TCRdb's processing, not the study's, gives the V and J calls here. In this sample the table shows 650,000 to 1,000,000 distinct CDR3 sequences, roughly 35% of which occur a single time. The ten largest make up approximately 12% of the sample.

Donors were 30 to 45 systemically healthy Caucasian individuals from Russia aged 6 to 90 years. Each donor gave roughly 9.5 milliliters of peripheral blood, collected into EDTA-treated Vacutainer tubes. PBMCs were isolated by Ficoll-Paque density-gradient centrifugation, with at least 7 million obtained per sample. Total RNA, at least 6 micrograms per sample, was extracted from PBMCs with Trizol reagent. For every donor, an aliquot of PBMCs went through flow cytometry to measure the percentages of naive CD45RAhigh/CD27high T cells. Sequenced material: blood. The receptor's source is a man younger than 30 in good health.

At the DNA level, the sequence is TGTGCCAGCAGTACAGACGATGGGGCAACGAGAAATGAGCAGTTCTTC. It encodes CASSTDDGATRNEQFF. Recombination linked TRBV6-1 to TRBJ2-1; the D gene is perhaps TRBD1, on 5 matching bases. V and J are truncated by 5 bases and 7 bases respectively, leaving an intervening sequence of 21 bases. The CDR3 holds 16 amino acids from the cysteine to the phenylalanine. Left in the record is the CDR3 DNA by itself, 48 bases read in frame from the first base. The germline V gene sets CDR1 to MNHNS and CDR2 to SASEGT.